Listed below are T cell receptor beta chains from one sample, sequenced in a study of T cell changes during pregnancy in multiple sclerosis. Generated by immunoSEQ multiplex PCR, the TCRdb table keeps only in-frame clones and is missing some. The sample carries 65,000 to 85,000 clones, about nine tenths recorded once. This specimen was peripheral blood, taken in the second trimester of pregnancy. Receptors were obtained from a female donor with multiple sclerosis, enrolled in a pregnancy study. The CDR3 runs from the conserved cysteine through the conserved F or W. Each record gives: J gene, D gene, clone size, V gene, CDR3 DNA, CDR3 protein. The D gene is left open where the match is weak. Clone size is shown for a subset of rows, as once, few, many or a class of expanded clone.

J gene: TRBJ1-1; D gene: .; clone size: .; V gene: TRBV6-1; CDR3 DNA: TGTGCCAGCGGCAGGGGCCCCGCTACTGAAGCTTTCTTT; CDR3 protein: CASGRGPATEAFF
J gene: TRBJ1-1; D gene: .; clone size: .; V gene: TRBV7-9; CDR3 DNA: TGTGCCAGCAGCTCCGGACAGGAAGCTTTCTTT; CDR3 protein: CASSSGQEAFF
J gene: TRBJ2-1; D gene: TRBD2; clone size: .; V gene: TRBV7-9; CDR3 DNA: TGTGCCAGCAGCTCCGGGGGGGGGTTTTACAATGAGCAGTTCTTC; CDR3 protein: CASSSGGGFYNEQFF
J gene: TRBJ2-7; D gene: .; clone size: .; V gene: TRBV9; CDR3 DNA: TGTGCCAGCAGCGTAGCTATAACGTCTACCTACGAGCAGTACTTC; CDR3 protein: CASSVAITSTYEQYF
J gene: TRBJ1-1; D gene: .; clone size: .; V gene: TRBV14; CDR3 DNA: TGTGCCAGCAGCCAATCCCTAGGTAGAGGGTTCAACACTGAAGCTTTCTTT; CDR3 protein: CASSQSLGRGFNTEAFF
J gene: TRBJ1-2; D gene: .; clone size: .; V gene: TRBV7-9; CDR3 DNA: TGTGCCAGCAGCTTCCCTGGAAGGAGGGGCCCACTTAACTATGGCTACACCTTC; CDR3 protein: CASSFPGRRGPLNYGYTF
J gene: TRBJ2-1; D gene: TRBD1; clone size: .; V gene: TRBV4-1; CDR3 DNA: TGCGCCAGCAGCGAGTCCCCGGACAGGGGTTACAATGAGCAGTTCTTC; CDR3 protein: CASSESPDRGYNEQFF
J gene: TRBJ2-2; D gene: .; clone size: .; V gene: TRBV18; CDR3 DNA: TGTGCCAGCTCACCTGTACCGGTGGCCGGGGAGCTGTTTTTT; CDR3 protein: CASSPVPVAGELFF
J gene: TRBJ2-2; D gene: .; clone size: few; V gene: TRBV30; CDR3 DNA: TGTGCCTGGAGTAGAGTTACAGTCGGCAAGAACACCGGGGAGCTGTTTTTT; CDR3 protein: CAWSRVTVGKNTGELFF
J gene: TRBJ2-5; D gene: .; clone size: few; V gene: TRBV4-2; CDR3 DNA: TGTGCCAGCGGGCTAGGGGGTCCGCAAGAGACCCAGTACTTC; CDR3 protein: CASGLGGPQETQYF
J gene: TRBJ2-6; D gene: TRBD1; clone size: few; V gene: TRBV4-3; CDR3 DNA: TGCGCCAGCAGCCAAGGACAGGGTGAGGCCAACGTCCTGACTTTC; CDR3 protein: CASSQGQGEANVLTF
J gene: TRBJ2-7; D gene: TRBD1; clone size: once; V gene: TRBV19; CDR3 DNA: TGTGCCAGCAGGACAGGAGTCTACGAGCAGTACTTC; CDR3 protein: CASRTGVYEQYF
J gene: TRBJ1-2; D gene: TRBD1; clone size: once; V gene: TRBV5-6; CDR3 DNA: TGTGCCAGCAGCTTGGAGGCAGGGGGAAGTTTTGGCTACACCTTC; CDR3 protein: CASSLEAGGSFGYTF
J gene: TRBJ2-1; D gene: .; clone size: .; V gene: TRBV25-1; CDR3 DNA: TGTGCCAGCAGTGAAAGACAGGACGTCAATGAGCAGTTCTTC; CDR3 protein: CASSERQDVNEQFF
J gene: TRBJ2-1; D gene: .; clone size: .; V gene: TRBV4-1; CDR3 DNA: TGCGCCAGCAGCCAAGACTCACCGTCAACGGTAAATGAGCAGTTCTTC; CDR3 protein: CASSQDSPSTVNEQFF
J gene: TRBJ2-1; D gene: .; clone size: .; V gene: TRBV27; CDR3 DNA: TGTGCCAGCAGTCTTTCAGGGGAGGGGTTAACTGAGCAGTTCTTC; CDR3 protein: CASSLSGEGLTEQFF
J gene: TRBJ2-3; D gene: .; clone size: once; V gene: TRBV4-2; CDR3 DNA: TGTGCCAGCAGCCCAGTAGAGTCGGGTACGCAGTATTTT; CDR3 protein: CASSPVESGTQYF
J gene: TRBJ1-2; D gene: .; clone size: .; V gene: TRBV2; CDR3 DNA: TGTGCCAGCAGTGGCGGTTTTTATGGCTACACCTTC; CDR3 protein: CASSGGFYGYTF
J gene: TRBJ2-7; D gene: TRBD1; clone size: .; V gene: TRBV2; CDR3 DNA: TGTGCCAGCAGTGAACCGGACAGGGCCAACGAGCAGTACTTC; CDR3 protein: CASSEPDRANEQYF
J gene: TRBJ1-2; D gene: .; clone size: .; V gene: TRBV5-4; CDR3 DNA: TGTGCCAGCAGCCCGGACAGTTCCTTTAACTATGGCTACACCTTC; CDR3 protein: CASSPDSSFNYGYTF
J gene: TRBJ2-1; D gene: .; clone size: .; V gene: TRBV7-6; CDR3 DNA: TGTGCCAGCAGCTTAGTTATTAGTTCCTACAATGAGCAGTTCTTC; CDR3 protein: CASSLVISSYNEQFF
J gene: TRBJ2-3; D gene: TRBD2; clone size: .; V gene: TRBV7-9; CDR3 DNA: TGTGCCAGCAGCTTAGTCCTGTCGGGAGGGCTAGATACGCAGTATTTT; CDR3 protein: CASSLVLSGGLDTQYF
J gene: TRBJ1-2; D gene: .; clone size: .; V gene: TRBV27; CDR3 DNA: TGTGCCAGCGGGGGGTCAAACTATGGCTACACCTTC; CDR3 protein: CASGGSNYGYTF
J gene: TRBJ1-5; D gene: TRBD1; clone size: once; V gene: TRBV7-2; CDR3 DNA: TGTGCCAGCAGCTCCCGGACAGGGCCCAATCAGCCCCAGCATTTT; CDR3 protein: CASSSRTGPNQPQHF
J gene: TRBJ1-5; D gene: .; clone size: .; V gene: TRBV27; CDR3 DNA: TGTGCCAGCAGTATCTGGGCAGGGGCCCAGCCCCAGCATTTT; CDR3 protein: CASSIWAGAQPQHF
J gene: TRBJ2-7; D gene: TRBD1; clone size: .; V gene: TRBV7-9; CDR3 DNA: TGTGCCACGGGACAGAGTCTTTACGAGCAGTACTTC; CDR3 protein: CATGQSLYEQYF
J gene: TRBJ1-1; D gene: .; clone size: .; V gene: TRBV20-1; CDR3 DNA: TGCAGTACGACAGTCAACACTGAAGCTTTCTTT; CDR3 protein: CSTTVNTEAFF
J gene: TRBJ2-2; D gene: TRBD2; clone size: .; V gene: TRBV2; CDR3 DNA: TGTGCCAGCAGTGGAGGCAAAGGACTAGCGGTTTCGAACACCGGGGAGCTGTTTTTT; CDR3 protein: CASSGGKGLAVSNTGELFF
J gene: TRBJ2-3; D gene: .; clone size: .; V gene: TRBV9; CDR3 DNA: TGTGCCAGCAGCGTAGGTAGCGGAGGCTCTACTAGCACAGATACGCAGTATTTT; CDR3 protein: CASSVGSGGSTSTDTQYF
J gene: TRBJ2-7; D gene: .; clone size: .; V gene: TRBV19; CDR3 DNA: TGTGCCAGTAGTACAATCAATTTACAGGGCAACGAGCAGTACTTC; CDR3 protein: CASSTINLQGNEQYF
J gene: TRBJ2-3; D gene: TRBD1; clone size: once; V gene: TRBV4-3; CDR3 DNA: TGCGCCAGCAGCACCGGGGACAGCCCGGGTCAGTATTTT; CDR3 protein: CASSTGDSPGQYF
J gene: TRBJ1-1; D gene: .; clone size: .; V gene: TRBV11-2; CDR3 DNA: TGTGCCAGCAGCTTAGATTCCAGGGAGGTCGCTGAAGCTTTCTTT; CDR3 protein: CASSLDSREVAEAFF
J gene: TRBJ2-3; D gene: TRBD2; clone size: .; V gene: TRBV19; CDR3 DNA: TGTGCCAGTAGTATTGCGGGGGGCACAGATACGCAGTATTTT; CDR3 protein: CASSIAGGTDTQYF
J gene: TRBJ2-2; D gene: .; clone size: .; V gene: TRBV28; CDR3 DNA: TGTGCCACCCATGGGAGGCTACCGCGACCCGGGGAGCTGTTTTTT; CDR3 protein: CATHGRLPRPGELFF
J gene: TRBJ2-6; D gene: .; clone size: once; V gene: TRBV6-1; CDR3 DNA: TGTGCCAGCAGTGAGGGATGGGGGCCTGGGGCCAACGTCCTGACTTTC; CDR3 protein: CASSEGWGPGANVLTF
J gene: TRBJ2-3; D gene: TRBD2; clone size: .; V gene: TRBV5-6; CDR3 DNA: TGTGCCAGCAGCTTGGGACTAGCTAAGACGCAGTATTTT; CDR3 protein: CASSLGLAKTQYF
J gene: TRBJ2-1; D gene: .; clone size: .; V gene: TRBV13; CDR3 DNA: TGTGCCAGCAGCCCTAGAGCGTACAATGAGCAGTTCTTC; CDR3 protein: CASSPRAYNEQFF